These 7 T cell receptor beta chains were all obtained from the same sample, sequenced in a study of OX40 agonist ivuxolimab in advanced cancers. Here immunoSEQ multiplex PCR was the method, and the copy in TCRdb shows in-frame clones only, minus some. The data contain about 80,000 clones, around four fifths of them singletons. The sample was CD4+ or CD8+ T cells sorted from blood, taken in a trial of the OX40 agonist ivuxolimab. These receptors were taken from an adult with an advanced solid tumor such as melanoma, head and neck, liver or kidney cancer.

This clone has a handful of counts. The genes are TRBV6-5 and TRBJ2-7, with 7 bases that match TRBD1. The CDR3 loop spans 16 amino acids. In germline, CDR1 is MNHEY, CDR2 SVGAGI. V was pared by 4 bases and J by 3 bases, with 12 bases of the junction left unmatched. CDR3 coding DNA: TGTGCCAGCAGTTTAACACGACAGGGCCCCCACTACGAGCAGTACTTC. Translated, it gives CASSLTRQGPHYEQYF.

Points on this clone: The same CDR3 is also encoded by other DNA sequences in this sample. The chain carries TRBV7-2 and TRBJ2-5; 8 bases are shared with TRBD1. Germline trimming cut 3 bases from V and 5 bases from J; bases unmatched to any gene: 2. Germline V lookup: CDR1 SGHTA, CDR2 FQGNSA. This CDR3 is built from 13 residues. CDR3 residues: CASSFTGGETQYF. The CDR3 DNA is TGTGCCAGCAGCTTTACAGGGGGTGAGACCCAGTACTTC.

The chain joins TRBV9 to TRBJ2-3; no clear D gene. CDR1 SGDLS and CDR2 YYNGEE come from the germline V gene. Between the trimmed V and J ends, which lost 0 bases and 2 bases, there was a span of 13 bases. CDR3 length equals 16 residues. CDR3 protein: CASSVASLLYTDTQYF. The DNA for the CDR3 is TGTGCCAGCAGCGTAGCCTCCCTACTTTACACAGATACGCAGTATTTT.

V and J are TRBV10-3 and TRBJ1-2; D call uncertain. This CDR3 is 16 amino acids long. Germline V gene sequence: CDR1 ENHRY, CDR2 SYGVKD. V was cut by 2 bases and J by 2 bases, with 15 bases left in between. The CDR3 nucleotides read TGTGCCATCAGTGAGGGATCGAGGACGAGCAACTATGGCTACACCTTC. Its translation is CAISEGSRTSNYGYTF.

The genes are TRBV28 and TRBJ2-3; the D gene is possibly TRBD2 (6 bases). CDR1 and CDR2 from the germline V gene are MDHEN and SYDVKM. Trimming left V 3 bases short and J 2 bases short, with 15 bases between. This CDR3 comprises 16 residues. This CDR3 is CASSFIGTVYTDTQYF. In DNA, the CDR3 is TGTGCCAGCAGTTTCATCGGGACTGTTTACACAGATACGCAGTATTTT.

V is TRBV18 and J is TRBJ1-2; possible D gene TRBD1, 5 bases. CDR1 and CDR2 (germline): KGHSH, LQKENI. This CDR3 comprises 18 residues. The V end was cut by 0 bases, the J end by 0 bases, with 17 bases between. This CDR3 is CASSPPYGAGVSNYGYTF. CDR3 sequence (DNA): TGTGCCAGCTCACCACCTTACGGGGCAGGCGTGTCTAACTATGGCTACACCTTC.

J is TRBJ2-5 and V is TRBV2; possible D gene TRBD2, 6 bases. The CDR3 extends over 13 amino acids. V was cut by 7 bases and J by 5 bases, with 14 bases left in between. Germline V lookup: CDR1 SNHLY, CDR2 FYNNEI. This chain's CDR3 is CASKRGAGETQYF. For the CDR3, the DNA is TGTGCCAGCAAGAGAGGGGCGGGGGAGACCCAGTACTTC.